This TCR beta chain was found in a study of blood T cell repertoires in COVID-19. Original data processing: Scientists estimated how many nucleated cells there were by amplifying reference gene primers. TCRdb's copy holds only in-frame clones and misses some; the assay was immunoSEQ multiplex PCR. V, J and clone size derive from that table, while D and trimming were established from the DNA sequence. The sample includes approximately 450,000 clones, 87% of them seen just once. Unmatched junction bases numbered 4, after V lost 5 bases and J lost 4 bases. Germline V CDR1 and CDR2: PRHDT, FYEKMQ (reference sequence). The CDR3 extends over 15 amino acids.

Sequenced: PBMCs or T cells enriched from blood (not recorded which). The receptor was isolated from a woman aged 18-29 years with acute COVID-19. J is TRBJ2-2 and V is TRBV13; 10 bases agree with TRBD2. In nucleotides, the CDR3 is TGTGCCAGCAGCGCTATAGCGGGGGGCACCGGGGAGCTGTTTTTT. The encoded protein is CASSAIAGGTGELFF.